The rows below give T cell receptor beta chains drawn from one sample of a study of cytomegalovirus exposure and HLA in healthy donors. Libraries were prepared by immunoSEQ multiplex PCR; TCRdb keeps only in-frame clonotypes and omits some of them. Its listing shows some 150,000 clones. Sequenced: PBMCs. The receptors stem from a woman between 18 and 29 years old in good health and CMV-seronegative. The CDR3 runs from the conserved cysteine through the conserved F or W. D genes are given only for firm matches.

V	J	D	DNA	CDR3
TRBV4-3	TRBJ1-2	NA	TGCGCCAGCAGCCAAGAAGCCAATCGGCAGGGTAAACATGGCTACACCTTC	CASSQEANRQGKHGYTF
TRBV27	TRBJ1-1	NA	TGTGCCAGCAGCCCCCCCCGTATCAGGGTTGGTACTGAAGCTTTCTTT	CASSPPRIRVGTEAFF
TRBV7-8	TRBJ2-5	NA	TGTGCCAGCAGCTTAAAGAGGATCGCTGTCCGGGAGACCCAGTACTTC	CASSLKRIAVRETQYF
TRBV6-1	TRBJ1-1	NA	TGTGCCAGCAGTGTCGACAGGTCCCCCGACACTGAAGCTTTCTTT	CASSVDRSPDTEAFF
TRBV5-1	TRBJ1-2	NA	TGCGCCAGCAGCTTGGCCTTAGAGGGAGGCTACACCTTC	CASSLALEGGYTF
TRBV15	TRBJ1-1	NA	TGTGCCACCAGCAGAGATGTCAGCGTGAACACTGAAGCTTTCTTT	CATSRDVSVNTEAFF
TRBV5-1	TRBJ1-2	NA	TGCGCCAGCAGCTTAGCCCGTTCAACTGGCTATGGCTACACCTTC	CASSLARSTGYGYTF
TRBV11-2	TRBJ2-3	NA	TGTGCCAGCAGCATTCTCGGCGGCGCGCAGTATTTT	CASSILGGAQYF
TRBV9	TRBJ2-1	TRBD2	TGTGCCAGCAGCGTAGGGACTAGCAATGAGCAGTTCTTC	CASSVGTSNEQFF
TRBV19	TRBJ1-1	NA	TGTGCCAGTAGGCCAACCGGGACACCGAACACTGAAGCTTTCTTT	CASRPTGTPNTEAFF
TRBV9	TRBJ1-3	NA	TGTGCCAGCAGCGAAAGGGGTTTAGGTGGAAACACCATATATTTT	CASSERGLGGNTIYF
TRBV4-2	TRBJ2-7	NA	TGTGCCAGCAGCCCCGACGTATGGGCGGAGGGACCCTACGAGCAGTACTTC	CASSPDVWAEGPYEQYF
TRBV6-9	TRBJ2-5	NA	TGTGCCAGCACCCCGTCAGACCAAGAGACCCAGTACTTC	CASTPSDQETQYF
TRBV18	TRBJ2-1	NA	TGTGCCAGCTCACGACTTACGATTGGACAGTCGGGTAATGAGCAGTTCTTC	CASSRLTIGQSGNEQFF
TRBV7-6	TRBJ1-1	TRBD1	TGTGCCAGCAGCCCTACCGGGACAGAGAACACTGAAGCTTTCTTT	CASSPTGTENTEAFF
TRBV2	TRBJ1-5	TRBD1	TGTGCCAGCAGAGAACAGGGGGCCGGCAATCAGCCCCAGCATTTT	CASREQGAGNQPQHF
TRBV6-1	TRBJ2-5	TRBD2	TGTGCCAGCAGCGAAGCGGGAGAAAACCAAGAGACCCAGTACTTC	CASSEAGENQETQYF